The 24 T cell receptor beta chains reported below all come from one sample, sequenced in a study of T and B cells in COVID-19 patients. Multiplex PCR with BIOMED2 TRB-A/B primer pools amplified TRB rearrangements. MiXCR was run by TCRdb on the multiplex PCR reads, yielding one entry per CDR3 protein. The table includes approximately 11,000 distinct CDR3 sequences, under 35% detected once. From blood, roughly 240-550 ng of genomic DNA served as TRB template. The sequencing sample was made of blood. The source is a human donor who had recovered from COVID-19.

In this sample, this clonotype turned up a few times. The chain uses TRBV30 and TRBJ1-2; D is unresolved. This CDR3 spans 14 amino acids. V was trimmed by 3 bases and J by 1 base, leaving 12 bases between them. The germline CDR1 and CDR2 sequences are GTSNPN and SVGIG (reference sequence). CDR3 in DNA: TGTGCCTGGAGCTTTAAGACCCTTAACTATGGCTACACCTTC. Residues: CAWSFKTLNYGYTF.

This clonotype was found many times. V gene TRBV6-5 combines with J gene TRBJ1-2, with 8 bases identical to TRBD1. V trimming: 6 bases; J trimming: 9 bases; junction bases outside the gene matches: 21. The CDR3 covers 17 residues. Per the germline V gene, CDR1 is MNHEY and CDR2 is SVGAGI. CDR3 protein: CASSPFWTQGARGSYTF. The CDR3 DNA is TGTGCCAGCAGCCCGTTCTGGACTCAGGGGGCGAGAGGTAGCTACACCTTC.

The chain couples TRBV27 to TRBJ1-1; D call uncertain. CDR1 and CDR2 (germline): MNHEY, SMNVEV (reference sequence). The CDR3 spans 15 residues. Between the trimmed V and J ends, which lost 8 bases and 0 bases, there was a span of 16 bases. The CDR3 DNA reads TGTGCCAGCGGCCCTTATGGGGAGCTGAACACTGAAGCTTTCTTT. Protein: CASGPYGELNTEAFF.

The chain is built from TRBV11-3 and TRBJ2-3, with a tentative D call TRBD2 (7 bases). This CDR3 is built from 14 residues. The V end lost 4 bases, the J end lost 4 bases, and 12 bases lay between the germline ends. Germline values: CDR1 SGHNT, CDR2 YENEEA. This CDR3 reads CASSSSGGPDTQYF. The CDR3 bases are TGTGCCAGCAGCTCTTCCGGGGGGCCAGATACGCAGTATTTT. Full variable domain (outside the CDR3, taken from reference TRBV11-3 and TRBJ2-3): EAGVVQSPRYKIIEKKQPVAFWCNPISGHNTLYWYLQNLGQGPELLIRYENEEAVDDSQLPKDRFSAERLKGVDSTLKIQPAELGDSAVYLCASSSSGGPDTQYFGPGTRLTVL.

This sequence joins TRBV7-9 and TRBJ1-6, with a possible D match to TRBD1 (5 bases). V lost 4 bases, J lost 7 bases, and 17 bases lay in between. CDR3 length: 16 residues. Per the germline V gene, CDR1 is SEHNR and CDR2 is FQNEAQ (reference sequence). In nucleotides, the CDR3 is TGTGCCAGCAGCTCCCGCGCAGGCCGGGGGAATTCACCCCTCCACTTT. Amino acids: CASSSRAGRGNSPLHF.

This chain links TRBV30 with TRBJ1-2; a weak D match, TRBD1 (5 bases). The CDR3 covers 13 residues. Germline values: CDR1 GTSNPN, CDR2 SVGIG (reference sequence). Trimming left V 5 bases short and J 5 bases short, with 15 bases between. The CDR3: CAWVGGTPYGYTF. The CDR3 region has the DNA TGTGCCTGGGTCGGGGGAACCCCATATGGCTACACCTTC.

In this sample, this clonotype turned up many times. In DNA form, the CDR3 reads TGTGCCAGCAATACGCCGGGACAGGGTACGGGAGAGACCCAGTACTTC. This gives the protein CASNTPGQGTGETQYF. V is TRBV6-2 or TRBV6-3 and J is TRBJ2-5; 9 bases are a match to TRBD1. This CDR3 region has 16 residues. J was trimmed by 4 bases and V by 7 bases; bases with no gene match: 13. The germline gives CDR1 MNHEY, CDR2 SVGEGT.

The rearrangement uses TRBV6-2 or TRBV6-3 and TRBJ1-1, with D unresolved. The CDR3 length is 15 residues. Germline V CDR1 and CDR2: MNHEY, SVGEGT. Between the trimmed V and J ends, which lost 2 bases and 1 base, there was a span of 11 bases. CDR3 bases: TGTGCCAGCAGTTACACCCGGGATGGGAACACTGAAGCTTTCTTT. Its protein is CASSYTRDGNTEAFF.

This clonotype was observed a handful of times. This chain joins TRBV6-6 and TRBJ2-7, with TRBD2 matching over 7 bases. The V gene end was trimmed by 9 bases and the J gene end by 3 bases; junction bases not matched to a gene: 2. This CDR3 is 11 amino acids long. Germline CDR1 reads MNHNY; CDR2 reads SVGAGI (reference sequence). CDR3 sequence: CASGLDYEQYV. CDR3 sequence (DNA): TGTGCCAGTGGACTAGACTACGAGCAGTACGTC.

This clonotype is labeled as medium-sized. The chain joins TRBV19 to TRBJ2-5; either TRBD1 or TRBD2 may fit D (6 bases each). The CDR3 is 12 residues long. Germline CDR1 reads LNHDA; CDR2 reads SQIVND (reference sequence). The V end was cut by 6 bases, the J end by 7 bases, with 12 bases between. CDR3 nucleotides: TGTGCCAGTAGAGTAGGAGGGGGGACCCAGTACTTC. This codes for CASRVGGGTQYF. The variable domain in full, with the rest retrieved from reference TRBV19 and TRBJ2-5, is DGGITQSPKYLFRKEGQNVTLSCEQNLNHDAMYWYRQDPGQGLRLIYYSQIVNDFQKGDIAEGYSVSREKKESFPLTVTSAQKNPTAFYLCASRVGGGTQYFGPGTRLLVL.

By frequency in the sample, this clonotype is medium-sized. The genes are TRBV11-3 and TRBJ2-3, with D tentatively TRBD2 (5 bases). CDR1 is SGHNT, CDR2 YENEEA, per germline. The CDR3 has 15 residues. V lost 1 base and J 2 bases, leaving 10 bases between the germline ends. The CDR3 spells CASSLGRALTDTQYF. CDR3 sequence (DNA): TGTGCCAGCAGCTTAGGGCGGGCCCTCACAGATACGCAGTATTTT. Full variable domain (outside the CDR3, taken from reference TRBV11-3 and TRBJ2-3): EAGVVQSPRYKIIEKKQPVAFWCNPISGHNTLYWYLQNLGQGPELLIRYENEEAVDDSQLPKDRFSAERLKGVDSTLKIQPAELGDSAVYLCASSLGRALTDTQYFGPGTRLTVL.

This clonotype showed up just a few times. The chain is built from TRBV7-2 and TRBJ1-3; the D gene is possibly TRBD1 (5 bases). The V end was cut by 3 bases, the J end by 4 bases, with 16 bases between. This CDR3 spans 16 amino acids. Germline V gene data show CDR1 as SGHTA and CDR2 as FQGNSA. The CDR3 loop is CASSLAGRGSGNTIYF. DNA for the CDR3: TGTGCCAGCAGCTTGGCCGGTAGGGGCTCCGGAAACACCATATATTTT.

The sample holds many counts of this clonotype. This chain joins TRBV6-5 and TRBJ2-7, with 11 positions matching TRBD1. The CDR3 covers 13 residues. From germline, CDR1 is MNHEY and CDR2 SVGAGI. Trimming at V came to 5 bases and at J to 7 bases, leaving 4 bases not matched to a gene. The CDR3 here is CASSGDRGTEQYF. The CDR3 DNA is TGTGCCAGCAGTGGGGACAGGGGGACTGAGCAGTACTTC.

This clonotype is categorized as medium-sized. The V and J genes are TRBV6-5 and TRBJ2-6; D may be TRBD1 or TRBD2 (5 bases each). The CDR3 spans 19 residues. From germline, CDR1 is MNHEY and CDR2 SVGAGI. The ends were cut back, 3 bases at V and 1 base at J, with 19 bases in the middle. CDR3 in amino acids: CASSYLTGTVTSGANVLTF. Here the CDR3 DNA reads TGTGCCAGCAGTTATCTCACCGGGACCGTCACGTCTGGGGCCAACGTCCTGACTTTC.

This clonotype was seen more than once but under ten times. The V call is TRBV6-2 or TRBV6-3, the J call TRBJ2-2; 13 bases match TRBD2. Germline V gene lookup returns CDR1 MNHEY and CDR2 SVGEGT. This CDR3 is built from 18 residues. V was pared by 2 bases and J by 4 bases, with 7 bases of the junction left unmatched. As DNA, the CDR3 is TGTGCCAGCAGTTACCGGACTAGCGGGAGCTCGGGCACCGGGGAGCTGTTTTTT. This encodes CASSYRTSGSSGTGELFF.

This clonotype turned up a few times. The V call is TRBV27, the J call TRBJ2-1; 7 nucleotides align to TRBD2. This CDR3 has 17 amino acids. V was pared by 5 bases and J by 0 bases, with 10 bases of the junction left unmatched. The germline V gene encodes CDR1 MNHEY and CDR2 SMNVEV (reference sequence). As DNA, the CDR3 is TGTGCCAGCAGTCTCCGACTAGCCGGGAGCTCCTACAATGAGCAGTTCTTC. Its translation: CASSLRLAGSSYNEQFF.

The table lists this clonotype with many counts. The J gene is TRBJ2-7, the V gene TRBV5-4; D may be TRBD2 (6 bases). Trimming left V 4 bases short and J 3 bases short, with 20 bases between. CDR3 length: 16 amino acids. The V gene's germline CDR1 is SGHNT and CDR2 YYREEE (reference sequence). The CDR3 DNA sequence: TGTGCCAGCAGCCTCTCGAGCGAGGGACTCAACTACGAGCAGTACTTC. Translating gives CASSLSSEGLNYEQYF.

This clonotype was seen once. The gene calls are TRBV20-1 and TRBJ2-7; 7 positions match TRBD1. In germline, CDR1 is DFQATT, CDR2 SNEGSKA (reference sequence). This CDR3 is 15 amino acids long. V shed 0 bases and J 3 bases; nucleotides not matched to a gene: 8. The CDR3 loop reads CSAREFAGTDYEQYF. The CDR3 nucleotides are TGCAGTGCTAGAGAATTCGCAGGGACAGACTACGAGCAGTACTTC.

V and J are TRBV6-5 and TRBJ2-4; the match to TRBD1 covers 8 bases. V lost 0 bases, J lost 1 base, and 11 bases stayed unmatched. This CDR3 contains 19 residues. CDR1 is MNHEY and CDR2 is SVGAGI in the germline V gene. CDR3 region: CASSYSTGGLAGAKNIQYF. CDR3 nucleotides: TGTGCCAGCAGTTACTCTACAGGGGGTCTGGCGGGTGCCAAAAACATTCAGTACTTC.

The chain links TRBV5-4 to TRBJ2-7; 11 bases are shared with TRBD2. Trimming at V came to 6 bases and at J to 7 bases, leaving 3 bases not matched to a gene. This CDR3 has 12 amino acids. The V gene's germline CDR1 is SGHNT and CDR2 YYREEE (reference sequence). CDR3 amino acids: CASTLAGVEQYV. CDR3 nucleotide sequence: TGTGCCAGCACACTAGCGGGAGTGGAGCAGTACGTC.

This clonotype was found a few times. This sequence joins TRBV6-1 and TRBJ1-6; D unresolved. Germline CDR1 MNHNS, CDR2 SASEGT. V was cut by 0 bases and J by 0 bases, with 9 bases left in between. This CDR3 is 17 amino acids long. The CDR3 sequence is CASSEAPVGSYNSPLHF. CDR3 DNA: TGTGCCAGCAGTGAAGCCCCAGTGGGCTCCTATAATTCACCCCTCCACTTT.

The chain couples TRBV7-2 to TRBJ2-7; D uncertain. Germline CDR1 is SGHTA and CDR2 is FQGNSA. V lost 3 bases and J 0 bases, leaving 6 bases between the germline ends. The CDR3 has 13 amino acids. Here the CDR3 reads CASSFRNSYEQYF. The CDR3 DNA follows: TGTGCCAGCAGCTTTAGGAACTCCTACGAGCAGTACTTC. The entire variable domain, with the rest obtained from reference TRBV7-2 and TRBJ2-7, is as follows: GAGVSQSPSNKVTEKGKDVELRCDPISGHTALYWYRQSLGQGLEFLIYFQGNSAPDKSGLPSDRFSAERTGGSVSTLTIQRTQQEDSAVYLCASSFRNSYEQYFGPGTRLTVT.

In its sample, this clonotype ranks as medium-sized. The rearrangement uses TRBV15 and TRBJ2-3; no definite D call. In germline, CDR1 is LNHNV, CDR2 YYDKDF (reference sequence). The CDR3 is 14 residues long. V lost 8 bases and J 2 bases, leaving 14 bases between the germline ends. The CDR3: CATLKQPDTDTQYF. CDR3 in DNA: TGTGCCACCCTTAAGCAACCCGACACAGATACGCAGTATTTT.

CDR3 residues: CASSQGTGNNQPQHF. In nucleotides, the CDR3 is TGTGCCAGCAGCCAAGGGACAGGGAACAATCAGCCCCAGCATTTT. The V and J genes are TRBV14 and TRBJ1-5; 8 nucleotides agree with TRBD1. Germline CDR1 is SGHDN and CDR2 is FVKESK. V lost 1 base to trimming and J lost 3 bases; unmatched junction nucleotides: 2. The CDR3 runs 15 residues.